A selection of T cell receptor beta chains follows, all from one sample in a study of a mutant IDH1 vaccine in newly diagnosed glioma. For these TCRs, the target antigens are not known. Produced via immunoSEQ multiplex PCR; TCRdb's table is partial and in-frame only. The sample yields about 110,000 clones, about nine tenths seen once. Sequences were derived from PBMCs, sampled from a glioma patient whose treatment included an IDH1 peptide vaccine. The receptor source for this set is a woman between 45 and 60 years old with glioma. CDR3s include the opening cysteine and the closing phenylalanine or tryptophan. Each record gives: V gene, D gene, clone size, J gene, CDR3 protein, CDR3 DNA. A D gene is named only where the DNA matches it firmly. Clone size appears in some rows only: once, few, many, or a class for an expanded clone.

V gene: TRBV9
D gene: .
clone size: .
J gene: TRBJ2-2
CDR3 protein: CASSVDVVTGELFF
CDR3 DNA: TGTGCCAGCAGCGTAGACGTTGTCACCGGGGAGCTGTTTTTT

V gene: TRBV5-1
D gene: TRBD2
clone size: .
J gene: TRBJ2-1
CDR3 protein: CASSQGVLAGGDNEQFF
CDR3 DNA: TGCGCCAGCAGCCAAGGGGTCCTAGCGGGAGGGGACAATGAGCAGTTCTTC

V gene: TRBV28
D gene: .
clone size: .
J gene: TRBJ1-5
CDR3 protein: CASSMAAASNQPQHF
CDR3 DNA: TGTGCCAGCAGCATGGCTGCGGCCAGCAATCAGCCCCAGCATTTT

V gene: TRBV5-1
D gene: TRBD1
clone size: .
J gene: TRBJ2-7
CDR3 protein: CASSLGQGARGYEQYF
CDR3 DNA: TGCGCCAGCAGCTTGGGTCAGGGGGCCAGAGGGTACGAGCAGTACTTC

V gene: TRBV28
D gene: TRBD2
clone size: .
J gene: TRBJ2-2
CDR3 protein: CASRSLAGSTNTGELFF
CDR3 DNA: TGTGCCAGCAGGAGTCTAGCGGGGTCGACGAACACCGGGGAGCTGTTTTTT

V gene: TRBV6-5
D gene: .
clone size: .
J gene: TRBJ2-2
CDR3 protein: CASIPGGPNTGELFF
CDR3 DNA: TGTGCCAGCATACCCGGGGGTCCGAACACCGGGGAGCTGTTTTTT

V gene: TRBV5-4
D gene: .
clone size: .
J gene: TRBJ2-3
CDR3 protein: CASSLTGKSGQDTQYF
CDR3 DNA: TGTGCCAGCAGCTTAACAGGGAAGTCGGGTCAGGATACGCAGTATTTT

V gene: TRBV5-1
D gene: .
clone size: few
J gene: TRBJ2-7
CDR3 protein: CASSTGGRAYEQYF
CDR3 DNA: TGCGCCAGCAGCACAGGGGGGAGGGCCTACGAGCAGTACTTC

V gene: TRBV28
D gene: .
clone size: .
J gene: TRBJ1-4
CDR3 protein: CASSRPGATNEKLFF
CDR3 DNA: TGTGCCAGCAGTCGCCCGGGGGCAACTAATGAAAAACTGTTTTTT

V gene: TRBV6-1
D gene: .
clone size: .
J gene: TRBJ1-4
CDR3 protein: CASRLDRKLFF
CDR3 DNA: TGTGCCAGCAGGCTCGACAGAAAACTGTTTTTT

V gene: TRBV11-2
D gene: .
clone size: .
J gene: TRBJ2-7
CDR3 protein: CASSLFYEQYF
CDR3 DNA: TGTGCCAGCAGCTTATTTTACGAGCAGTACTTC

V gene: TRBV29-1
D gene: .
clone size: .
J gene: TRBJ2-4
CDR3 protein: CSVGRLGENIQYF
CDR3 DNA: TGCAGCGTTGGAAGGCTAGGGGAAAACATTCAGTACTTC

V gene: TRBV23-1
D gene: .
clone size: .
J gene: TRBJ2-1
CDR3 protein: CASSQSGQGGISSYNEQFF
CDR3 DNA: TGCGCCAGCAGTCAATCGGGACAAGGGGGGATAAGCTCCTACAATGAGCAGTTCTTC

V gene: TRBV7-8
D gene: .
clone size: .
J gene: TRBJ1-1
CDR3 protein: CASSPRGQRNTEAFF
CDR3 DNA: TGTGCCAGCAGCCCGAGAGGACAGCGTAACACTGAAGCTTTCTTT

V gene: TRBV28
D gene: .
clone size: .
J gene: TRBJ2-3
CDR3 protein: CASSSGGDTQYF
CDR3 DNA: TGTGCCAGCAGTTCCGGGGGAGATACGCAGTATTTT

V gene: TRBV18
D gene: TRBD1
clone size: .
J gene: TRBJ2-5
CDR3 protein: CASSRQGVGETQYF
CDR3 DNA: TGTGCCAGCTCACGACAGGGAGTAGGGGAGACCCAGTACTTC

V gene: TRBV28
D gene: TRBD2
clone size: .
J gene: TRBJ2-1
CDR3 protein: CASSPRDYPNEQFF
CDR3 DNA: TGTGCCAGCAGTCCCCGGGACTACCCTAATGAGCAGTTCTTC

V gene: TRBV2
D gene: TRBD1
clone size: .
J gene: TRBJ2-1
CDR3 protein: CASNRDSPYNEQFF
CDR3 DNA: TGTGCCAGCAACCGGGACAGTCCCTACAATGAGCAGTTCTTC

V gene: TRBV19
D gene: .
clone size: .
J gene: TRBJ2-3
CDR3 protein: CASSFSALGFTDTQYF
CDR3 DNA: TGTGCCAGTAGTTTTTCTGCCCTGGGGTTCACAGATACGCAGTATTTT

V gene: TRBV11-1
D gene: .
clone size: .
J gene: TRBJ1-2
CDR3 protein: CASSLWGSSYGYTF
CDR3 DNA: TGTGCCAGCAGCTTATGGGGCTCCAGCTATGGCTACACCTTC

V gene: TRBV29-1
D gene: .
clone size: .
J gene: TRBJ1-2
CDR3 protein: CSVPWGGYGYTF
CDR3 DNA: TGCAGCGTTCCATGGGGGGGCTATGGCTACACCTTC

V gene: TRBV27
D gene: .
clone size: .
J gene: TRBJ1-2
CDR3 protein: CASSFRRGNGYTF
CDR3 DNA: TGTGCCAGCAGTTTCCGCCGAGGGAATGGCTACACCTTC

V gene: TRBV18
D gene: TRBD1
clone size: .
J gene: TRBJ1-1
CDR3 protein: CASSRGDRVNTEAFF
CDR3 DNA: TGTGCCAGCTCACGGGGGGACAGGGTGAACACTGAAGCTTTCTTT

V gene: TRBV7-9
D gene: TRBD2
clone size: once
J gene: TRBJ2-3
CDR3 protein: CASSLYSGISDTQYF
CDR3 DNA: TGTGCCAGCAGCTTATACAGCGGGATATCAGATACGCAGTATTTT

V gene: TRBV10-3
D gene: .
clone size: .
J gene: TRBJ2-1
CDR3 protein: CAIGRDFSYNEQFF
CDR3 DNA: TGTGCCATTGGCCGGGACTTCTCCTACAATGAGCAGTTCTTC